These 17 T cell receptor beta chains were all obtained from the same sample, sequenced in a study of T cells after yellow fever vaccination. TCRdb redid the calling of the 5' RACE reads with MiXCR, one entry per CDR3 protein. Counted here are nearly 550,000 distinct CDR3 sequences, roughly 19% occurring once; the ten biggest clones make up approximately 15%. The source was PBMCs, collected 15 days after the yellow fever booster vaccination. The receptors were gathered from a man aged 25-45 years who received the YFV17D yellow fever vaccine.

As for this clonotype: One junction end disagrees with the germline gene, perhaps due to a read error. CDR3 bases: TGTGCCTGGGGCTTAGGACAGAGCGGGAGATCGGCGAAGACCGGGGAGCTGTTTTTT. Its translation: CAWGLGQSGRSAKTGELFF. The genes are TRBV30 and TRBJ2-2; 8 positions match TRBD2. The CDR3 has 19 amino acids. Germline CDR1 reads GTSNPN; CDR2 reads SVGIG (reference sequence). The full variable domain, completed using reference TRBV30 and TRBJ2-2, is SQTIHQWPATLVQPVGSPLSLECTVEGTSNPNLYWYRQAAGRGLQLLFYSVGIGQISSEVPQNLSASRPQDRQFILSSKKLLLSDSGFYLCAWGLGQSGRSAKTGELFFGEGSRLTVL.

The chain links TRBV5-1 to TRBJ2-7, with 9 positions matching TRBD2. The V segment lost 1 base and the J segment 3 bases; nucleotides outside the gene matches: 2. The V gene's germline CDR1 is SGHRS and CDR2 YFSETQ. The CDR3 length is 14 residues. The CDR3 nucleotides read TGCGCCAGCAGCTTGCCTAGCGGGATCTACGAGCAGTACTTC. Protein: CASSLPSGIYEQYF.

V gene TRBV6-4 combines with J gene TRBJ2-1, with 8 bases aligning to TRBD1. The CDR3 spans 14 residues. V lost 4 bases, J lost 7 bases, and 6 bases stayed unmatched. Germline CDR1 reads MRHNA; CDR2 reads SNTAGT. The CDR3 loop reads CASSGPDRANEQFF. The CDR3 region has the DNA TGTGCCAGCAGTGGCCCGGACAGGGCAAATGAGCAGTTCTTC.

This clonotype was seen a handful of times. The chain carries TRBV20-1 and TRBJ2-5; the match to TRBD1 covers 11 bases. The CDR3 covers 17 residues. With 1 base clipped from V and 1 base from J, the junction kept 8 bases outside the gene matches. Germline CDR1 DFQATT, CDR2 SNEGSKA (reference sequence). For the CDR3, the DNA is TGCAGTGCTAGAGGGACAGGGGGCGCGGGGTTCCAAGAGACCCAGTACTTC. It encodes CSARGTGGAGFQETQYF.

The chain is built from TRBV18 and TRBJ2-7; D uncertain. This CDR3 comprises 14 residues. Per the germline V gene, CDR1 is KGHSH and CDR2 is LQKENI. Trimming left V 1 base short and J 2 bases short, with 9 bases between. The CDR3 DNA reads TGTGCCAGCTCACCACTGGCGACTGCCTACGAGCAGTACTTC. Translated, it gives CASSPLATAYEQYF.

The genes are TRBV19 and TRBJ2-7, with D uncertain. V shed 11 bases and J shed 2 bases, with 13 bases lying between them. The germline V gene has CDR1 LNHDA and CDR2 SQIVND (reference sequence). The CDR3 runs to 12 residues. CDR3: CACFKCTYEQYF. Written as DNA, the CDR3 is TGTGCCTGTTTCAAGTGCACCTACGAGCAGTACTTC. The entire variable domain, with the rest obtained from reference TRBV19 and TRBJ2-7, is as follows: DGGITQSPKYLFRKEGQNVTLSCEQNLNHDAMYWYRQDPGQGLRLIYYSQIVNDFQKGDIAEGYSVSREKKESFPLTVTSAQKNPTAFYLCACFKCTYEQYFGPGTRLTVT.

This clonotype showed up just a few times. V usage is TRBV11-2 and J usage is TRBJ1-6; D gene uncertain. The V and J ends lost 5 bases and 5 bases respectively, with 10 bases between them. The CDR3 is made up of 14 amino acids. Germline-derived CDR1 and CDR2 are SGHAT and FQNNGV. The CDR3 nucleotides read TGTGCCAGCAGCCGGGATGAAAATAATTCACCCCTCCACTTT. Its translation: CASSRDENNSPLHF. Drawing the rest from reference TRBV11-2 and TRBJ1-6, the complete variable domain is EAGVAQSPRYKIIEKRQSVAFWCNPISGHATLYWYQQILGQGPKLLIQFQNNGVVDDSQLPKDRFSAERLKGVDSTLKIQPAKLEDSAVYLCASSRDENNSPLHFGNGTRLTVT.

V and J are TRBV9 and TRBJ1-1; TRBD1 matches at 11 bases. Germline V gene lookup returns CDR1 SGDLS and CDR2 YYNGEE. This CDR3 comprises 15 residues. The V segment lost 3 bases and the J segment 4 bases; nucleotides outside the gene matches: 5. In nucleotides, the CDR3 is TGTGCCAGCAGCGCCCTGGGACAGGGGGGCACTGAAGCTTTCTTT. This sequence encodes CASSALGQGGTEAFF.

In this sample, this clonotype turned up a few times. V is TRBV6-1 and J is TRBJ2-7, with TRBD2 identical over 9 bases. With 6 bases clipped from V and 6 bases from J, the junction kept 15 bases outside the gene matches. CDR1 and CDR2 (germline): MNHNS, SASEGT. The CDR3 extends over 16 amino acids. CDR3 DNA: TGTGCCAGCAGGGCTAGGGCGGGAGGGCCTCAACCCGAGCAGTACTTC. Translating gives CASRARAGGPQPEQYF.

This clonotype came up once. The chain is built from TRBV24-1 and TRBJ1-2; D gene uncertain. The V end was cut by 4 bases, the J end by 8 bases, with 10 bases between. The CDR3 length is 12 residues. CDR1 is KGHDR and CDR2 is SFDVKD in the germline V gene. The CDR3 protein is CATSEFGGGYTF. The CDR3 DNA sequence: TGTGCCACCAGTGAATTTGGAGGAGGCTACACCTTC.

This clonotype was observed a few times. The J gene is TRBJ2-5, the V gene TRBV4-3; D call uncertain. This CDR3 is built from 15 residues. CDR1 is LGHNA and CDR2 is YSLEER in the germline V gene. The V end lost 0 bases, the J end lost 4 bases, and 12 bases lay between the germline ends. The CDR3 DNA follows: TGCGCCAGCAGCCAAGAAATCGGAACCCCAGAGACCCAGTACTTC. This encodes CASSQEIGTPETQYF.

This clonotype has only a few counts. The chain joins TRBV5-6 to TRBJ2-1; D gene unclear. The CDR3 totals 13 residues. Trimming stripped 2 bases from V and 10 bases from J, with 13 bases between. Germline V gene data show CDR1 as SGHDT and CDR2 as YYEEEE. The DNA for the CDR3 is TGTGCCAGCAGCTTATTTGAGTTGGTCGAGCAGTTCTTC. It specifies CASSLFELVEQFF.

V and J are TRBV5-1 and TRBJ2-2; D call uncertain. The CDR3 spans 14 residues. V gave up 6 bases and J gave up 2 bases, with 11 bases separating them. Germline CDR1 SGHRS, CDR2 YFSETQ. CDR3 amino acids: CASKTYTNTGELFF. The CDR3 region has the DNA TGCGCCAGCAAGACTTACACTAACACCGGGGAGCTGTTTTTT. Looking up the rest from reference TRBV5-1 and TRBJ2-2 gives the full variable domain: KAGVTQTPRYLIKTRGQQVTLSCSPISGHRSVSWYQQTPGQGLQFLFEYFSETQRNKGNFPGRFSGRQFSNSRSEMNVSTLELGDSALYLCASKTYTNTGELFFGEGSRLTVL.

This chain connects TRBV20-1 to TRBJ1-5, with a weak D call TRBD1 (5 bases). The CDR3 length is 13 residues. Trimming took off 1 base at V and 1 base at J, with 5 bases between the two ends. CDR1 DFQATT and CDR2 SNEGSKA come from the germline V gene (reference sequence). CDR3 nucleotide sequence: TGCAGTGCTAGAGCAGGGAGCAATCAGCCCCAGCATTTT. Protein: CSARAGSNQPQHF.

This clonotype came up many times. The chain recombines TRBV5-1 with TRBJ2-5; D gene ambiguous. This CDR3 comprises 15 residues. The V end lost 0 bases, the J end lost 4 bases, and 13 bases lay between the germline ends. CDR1 is SGHRS, CDR2 YFSETQ, per germline. DNA of the CDR3: TGCGCCAGCAGCTTGGCTCACAGAGAAGGAGAGACCCAGTACTTC. It codes for CASSLAHREGETQYF. Full variable domain (rest looked up from reference TRBV5-1 and TRBJ2-5): KAGVTQTPRYLIKTRGQQVTLSCSPISGHRSVSWYQQTPGQGLQFLFEYFSETQRNKGNFPGRFSGRQFSNSRSEMNVSTLELGDSALYLCASSLAHREGETQYFGPGTRLLVL.

This clonotype has only a few counts. This chain connects TRBV7-2 to TRBJ2-3, with D perhaps matching TRBD2 (6 bases). This CDR3 is 16 amino acids long. Germline assignment: CDR1 SGHTA and CDR2 FQGNSA. V shed 1 base and J shed 1 base, with 12 bases lying between them. Here the CDR3 DNA reads TGTGCCAGCAGCTTAGGAGTAGGCGGGGGCACAGATACGCAGTATTTT. Protein: CASSLGVGGGTDTQYF.

This clonotype was seen a few times. The chain couples TRBV28 to TRBJ2-7, with D perhaps assigned TRBD1 or TRBD2 (6 bases each). CDR3 length: 13 amino acids. The germline V gene has CDR1 MDHEN and CDR2 SYDVKM. Trimming removed 7 bases from V and 2 bases from J, with 12 bases in between. CDR3 amino acids: CASTTGAPYEQYF. The CDR3 DNA reads TGTGCCAGCACCACGGGGGCCCCCTACGAGCAGTACTTC.